This T cell receptor (beta chain) derives from a study of spatial heterogeneity in lung cancer. Overall study context: Beta-chain sequences consistently outnumbered alpha-chain sequences in detection. Raw reads showed each unique TCR and UMI combination turning up more than ten times on average.

Documented time point: sample taken at primary tumor resection. Sequencing of whole RNA from tumor, nontumor lung or frozen PBMC involved no sorting. Patients with untreated early-stage non-small cell lung cancer, numbering some 72, were the donors. This clonotype was seen ten or more times. The antigen is undetermined. TCRdb fed the 5' RACE reads into MiXCR, producing one record per CDR3 protein. The repertoire holds approximately 90,000 distinct CDR3 sequences, with around 10% as singletons. Study observations and caveats: Circulating ubiquitous expanded tumor TCRs were observed more frequently at resection than at follow-up.

This specimen consisted of PBMCs, obtained at surgery. The clonotype originates from a male donor with early-stage non-small cell lung cancer.

As DNA, the CDR3 is TGTGCCAGCAGTTGGTCAGGTAGTGGCTACACCTTC. The encoded protein is CASSWSGSGYTF. J is TRBJ1-2 and V is TRBV28; D remains ambiguous. Germline V gene lookup returns CDR1 MDHEN and CDR2 SYDVKM. Trimming cost V 4 bases and J 7 bases, with 10 bases left between them. The CDR3 has 12 amino acids.